These T cell receptor beta chains were read from a single sample in a study of cytomegalovirus exposure and HLA in healthy donors. Using immunoSEQ multiplex PCR, the repertoire was profiled, and TCRdb retains in-frame clones only, with some absent. The table has around 67,000 clones, 55% to 65% seen once. Sequenced: PBMCs. The receptors were sampled from a woman aged 45-65 years in good health and CMV-seronegative. Each CDR3 is given with its conserved first and last residue. A D gene is named only where the DNA matches it firmly. Some rows have no size entry. The others give once, few or many, or a class for an expanded clone.

TRBJ2-1 TRBV7-3 few - TGTGCCAGCAGCTCCGATGAGTCGGGAGCCCCCAGGGATGAGCAGTTCTTC CASSSDESGAPRDEQFF
TRBJ1-4 TRBV2 - TRBD1 TGTGCCAGCAGTGAGCAAGGACAGGGGTATGAAAAACTGTTTTTT CASSEQGQGYEKLFF
TRBJ2-7 TRBV19 - TRBD2 TGTGCCAGCCACCAAAGCGGGGCCCACTACGAGCAGTACTTC CASHQSGAHYEQYF
TRBJ1-2 TRBV6-1 - TRBD1 TGTGCCAGCAGTGAGTCAAGGGGACAGGGGGAGCTACTATATGGCTACACCTTC CASSESRGQGELLYGYTF
TRBJ2-5 TRBV6-5 few TRBD2 TGTGCCAGCAGTTACTCTCCTAGCGGAGTCCAAGAGACCCAGTACTTC CASSYSPSGVQETQYF
TRBJ2-7 TRBV5-8 - - TGTGCCAGCAGCACGGGCCCAGGGCCGTTCGGGCAGTACTTC CASSTGPGPFGQYF
TRBJ2-1 TRBV11-3 - TRBD2 TGTGCCAGCAGCTTAGTGGTTAGCGGGCTTAAAGACAATGAGCAGTTCTTC CASSLVVSGLKDNEQFF
TRBJ1-1 TRBV28 - - TGTGCCAGCAGCGCAACAGGGAACACTGAAGCTTTCTTT CASSATGNTEAFF
TRBJ2-3 TRBV20-1 few - TGCAGTGTTGGGTATGAGGGCCGGCAGTATTTT CSVGYEGRQYF
TRBJ2-1 TRBV7-2 once - TGTGCCAGCAGCTTAGGTGCAGGGAACCATGAGCAGTTCTTC CASSLGAGNHEQFF
TRBJ1-2 TRBV28 once TRBD1 TGTGCCAGCAGTTTACCGACAGGGAACTATGGCTACACCTTC CASSLPTGNYGYTF
TRBJ2-1 TRBV11-1 - - TGTGCCAGCAGCGGCCTAGGAGGGGAAAATGAGCAGTTCTTC CASSGLGGENEQFF
TRBJ2-3 TRBV5-6 - TRBD1 TGTGCCAGCAGCAACCTTCAGGGGGCGGGAACAGATACGCAGTATTTT CASSNLQGAGTDTQYF
TRBJ2-2 TRBV11-2 - - TGTGCCAGCAGCTTTACAGGGTATGGCACCGGGGAGCTGTTTTTT CASSFTGYGTGELFF
TRBJ2-7 TRBV6-5 few - TGTGCCAGCAGTTACTCGACTAGTAGGGACGAGCAGTACTTC CASSYSTSRDEQYF
TRBJ1-2 TRBV6-1 few TRBD1 TGTGCCAGCAGTAAAGCCGGGACAGGGGCACTAAACTATGGCTACACCTTC CASSKAGTGALNYGYTF
TRBJ2-7 TRBV27 - TRBD1 TGTGCCAGCAGTCCAACATGGGACAGGAGCTCCTACGAGCAGTACTTC CASSPTWDRSSYEQYF
TRBJ2-3 TRBV18 - TRBD1 TGTGCCAGCTCACCGGGACAGGGTGTGGCAGATACGCAGTATTTT CASSPGQGVADTQYF
TRBJ1-5 TRBV5-1 - TRBD1 TGCGCCAGCAGCCCGACAGGGAGAAGTGATAATCAGCCCCAGCATTTT CASSPTGRSDNQPQHF
TRBJ2-4 TRBV7-2 few TRBD1 TGTGCCAGCAGCTTATCCGGGACAGTAGCCAAAAACATTCAGTACTTC CASSLSGTVAKNIQYF
TRBJ1-4 TRBV28 once - TGTGCCAGCAGTCAAAGACAGGTAAAACTGTTTTTT CASSQRQVKLFF
TRBJ2-5 TRBV2 - TRBD2 TGTGCCAGCAGCCCACGAGGCGGGAGGGCCGTAGAGACCCAGTACTTC CASSPRGGRAVETQYF
TRBJ2-1 TRBV4-1 many TRBD1 TGCGCCAGCAGCCGACAGGGGCTAGTGATTTCCTACAATGAGCAGTTCTTC CASSRQGLVISYNEQFF
TRBJ2-7 TRBV7-2 few - TGTGCCAGCAGCTCCCCTACCGAGCAGTACTTC CASSSPTEQYF
TRBJ2-5 TRBV6-5 - TRBD2 TGTGCCAGCAGCCGACTAGCGGGAGAGGAGACCCAGTACTTC CASSRLAGEETQYF
TRBJ1-1 TRBV4-1 few TRBD1 TGCGCCAGCAGCCCTCGAGGGACAGGGAACACTGAAGCTTTCTTT CASSPRGTGNTEAFF
TRBJ1-2 TRBV7-2 - - TGTGCCAGCAGCTTAAGTAGGACATACGGCTACACCTTC CASSLSRTYGYTF
TRBJ2-1 TRBV4-1 - TRBD2 TGCGCCAGCGGGCTGGGACTAGCGGGAGGCCTCTACAATGAGCAGTTCTTC CASGLGLAGGLYNEQFF
TRBJ2-7 TRBV5-1 few - TGCGCCAGCAGCTCCATGTGGGAGGACGAGCAGTACTTC CASSSMWEDEQYF